Listed below are T cell receptor beta chains from one sample, sequenced in a study of T cell changes during pregnancy in multiple sclerosis. Assay: immunoSEQ multiplex PCR; the TCRdb copy retains only in-frame clones and omits some. The sample holds more than 70,000 clones, roughly 92% seen once. Here the sequenced sample was peripheral blood, taken before pregnancy. The receptors originated from a female donor with multiple sclerosis, enrolled in a pregnancy study. Both conserved end residues are part of each CDR3. A D gene is named only where the DNA matches it firmly. Clone sizes are given selectively: once, few, many, or a class where the clone is expanded.

abundance	d_gene	v_gene	j_gene	CDR3nt	CDR3aa
.	.	TRBV28	TRBJ2-6	TGTGCCAGCAGTTCCCCGGGAAGTGCTGGGGCCAACGTCCTGACTTTC	CASSSPGSAGANVLTF
once	TRBD1	TRBV5-4	TRBJ2-1	TGTGCCAGCAGCCCCAGACAGGGGGGTATGAATGAGCAGTTCTTC	CASSPRQGGMNEQFF
.	.	TRBV10-3	TRBJ1-2	TGTGCCATAAGGGAGGCAGGAAACTATGGCTACACCTTC	CAIREAGNYGYTF
.	.	TRBV13	TRBJ1-1	TGTGCCAGCAGCCTACCCCCGCCACTCGGTGAAGCTTTCTTT	CASSLPPPLGEAFF
.	.	TRBV6-5	TRBJ1-6	TGTGCCAGCAGTTACTCGCCGTGGGGCCTGGGATCACCCCTCCACTTT	CASSYSPWGLGSPLHF
.	TRBD1	TRBV7-2	TRBJ2-2	TGTGCCAGCAGCTTAAGAAGACAGGGGGGCGCGGGGAACACCGGGGAGCTGTTTTTT	CASSLRRQGGAGNTGELFF
.	.	TRBV7-2	TRBJ2-5	TGTGCCAGCAGCTTTTTCGCTTCCGAGGTCGAGACCCAGTACTTC	CASSFFASEVETQYF
.	.	TRBV14	TRBJ2-7	TGTGCCAGCAGTCCTAGGGGGAGGGCTTCCGAGCAGTACTTC	CASSPRGRASEQYF
.	TRBD2	TRBV6-5	TRBJ2-4	TGTGCCAGCGCGGGGGGCGCAGCCAAAAACATTCAGTACTTC	CASAGGAAKNIQYF
.	TRBD2	TRBV5-1	TRBJ2-1	TGCGCCAGCAGCTCGGGACTAGCGGGAGGGCCTTTAGGCAATGAGCAGTTCTTC	CASSSGLAGGPLGNEQFF
.	TRBD1	TRBV6-1	TRBJ1-4	TGTGCCAGCAGTACCGGGACAGGGGGCAATGAAAAACTGTTTTTT	CASSTGTGGNEKLFF
.	.	TRBV4-3	TRBJ2-2	TGCGCCAGCAGCCATATCGTGGGAGAACTGCTCGAGACCGGGGAGCTGTTTTTT	CASSHIVGELLETGELFF
.	.	TRBV14	TRBJ2-7	TGTGCCAGCAGCTTAGCCAAGGGACGGGGGTACGAGCAGTACTTC	CASSLAKGRGYEQYF
.	TRBD2	TRBV7-6	TRBJ2-3	TGTGCCAGCAGCTTAAGAGCGGCGGGAGTCGGGGGTCGGGATACGCAGTATTTT	CASSLRAAGVGGRDTQYF
.	.	TRBV4-1	TRBJ2-3	TGCGCCAGCAGCCTATTACAGGATAGCACAGATACGCAGTATTTT	CASSLLQDSTDTQYF
few	.	TRBV19	TRBJ1-1	TGTGCCACCCAAACCGGACAGAACACTGAAGCTTTCTTT	CATQTGQNTEAFF
.	TRBD2	TRBV12-5	TRBJ2-1	TGTGCTAGTGGTTTGGCCGGTGCGGGAGGACTCTACAATGAGCAGTTCTTC	CASGLAGAGGLYNEQFF
.	TRBD1	TRBV30	TRBJ1-1	TGTGCCAGCATGGGACAGGGCCTCTCTGAAGCTTTCTTT	CASMGQGLSEAFF
.	TRBD1	TRBV5-6	TRBJ2-5	TGTGCCAGCAGCTCCGACAGGGCCACCGTCCAAAGAGTGGAGACCCAGTACTTC	CASSSDRATVQRVETQYF
few	.	TRBV25-1	TRBJ2-5	TGTGCCAGCAGTGAGCTAACCCTGGAGACCCAGTACTTC	CASSELTLETQYF
.	.	TRBV9	TRBJ1-1	TGTGCCAGCAGCGTAGGGGCGGGGGCGACTGAAGCTTTCTTT	CASSVGAGATEAFF
.	.	TRBV6-1	TRBJ1-2	TGTGCCAGCAGAACAGGGAGTGCGCGCTATGGCTACACCTTC	CASRTGSARYGYTF
.	.	TRBV5-3	TRBJ1-3	TGTGCCAGAAGCTTGGAGTACAGATCCTCTGGAAACACCATATATTTT	CARSLEYRSSGNTIYF